This T cell receptor (beta chain) was sequenced in a study of blood T cells in healthy people across ages. In its sample, this clonotype was seen a few times. The antigen is not known. Study-wide points: Changes in expanded clonotypes were possibly confounded, as the CMV status of donors was unknown.

Then a second PCR, running about 7 to 11 cycles, was carried out with a sample-barcoded 5' primer and a J-beta primer mix. One entry per CDR3 protein, called by TCRdb with MiXCR from the 5' RACE reads. Among around 1,000,000 distinct CDR3 sequences listed, 20% to 25% were seen once. This sample also belongs to another study, concerning T cells of mothers and their children.

This TCR was sampled from a girl aged 2 to 10 in good health. Input material: blood.

CDR3 DNA: TGTGCCAGCAGCAATCGGTCCTACGAGCAGTACTTC. The encoded protein is CASSNRSYEQYF. The chain employs TRBV21-1 and TRBJ2-7. TRBV21-1 is shown as a pseudogene. The CDR3 spans 12 residues.